This T cell receptor (beta chain) was profiled in a study of shared clonotypes between healthy human individuals. Study conclusions and caveats: Although depth was large, rarefaction showed that sequencing of the sorted subsets was incomplete.

Recent vaccinations or acute infections were absent in the healthy HIV-negative adult donors. Memory CD4+ cells were the fraction left after CD45RA+ naive selection. About this clone: Its antigen is not known.

The method was immunoSEQ multiplex PCR; TCRdb's version includes in-frame clones alone and lacks a portion of them. The table has roughly 2.5 million clones, approximately 92% seen once; the top ten hold over 0.12%. This CDR3 spans 14 amino acids. The germline CDR1 and CDR2 sequences are MNHEY and SVGAGI. The V and J ends lost 8 bases and 8 bases, in that order; junction bases with no gene match: 10. This receptor was identified in a man younger than 30 in good health. This sequence joins TRBV6-5 and TRBJ2-1, with 9 bases matching TRBD2. Material: naive CD4+ T cells sorted from blood. Specified subset: CD45RA+ positively selected. Here the CDR3 DNA reads TGTGCCAGCTCCGGACTAGCGTCCGGGGATGAGCAGTTCTTC. This gives the protein CASSGLASGDEQFF.